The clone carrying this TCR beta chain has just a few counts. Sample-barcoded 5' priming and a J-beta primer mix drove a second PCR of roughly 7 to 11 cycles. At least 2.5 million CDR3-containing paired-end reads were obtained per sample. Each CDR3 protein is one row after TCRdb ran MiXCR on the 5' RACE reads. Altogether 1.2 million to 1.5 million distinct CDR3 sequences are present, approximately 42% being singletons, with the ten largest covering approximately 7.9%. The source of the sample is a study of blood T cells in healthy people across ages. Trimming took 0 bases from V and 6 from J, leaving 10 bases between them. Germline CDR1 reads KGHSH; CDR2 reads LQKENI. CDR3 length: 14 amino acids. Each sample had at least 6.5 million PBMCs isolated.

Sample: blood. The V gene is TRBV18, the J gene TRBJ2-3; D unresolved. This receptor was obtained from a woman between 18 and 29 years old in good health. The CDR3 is CASSPPPSGDTQYF. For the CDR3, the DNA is TGTGCCAGCTCACCACCGCCTTCGGGTGATACGCAGTATTTT.